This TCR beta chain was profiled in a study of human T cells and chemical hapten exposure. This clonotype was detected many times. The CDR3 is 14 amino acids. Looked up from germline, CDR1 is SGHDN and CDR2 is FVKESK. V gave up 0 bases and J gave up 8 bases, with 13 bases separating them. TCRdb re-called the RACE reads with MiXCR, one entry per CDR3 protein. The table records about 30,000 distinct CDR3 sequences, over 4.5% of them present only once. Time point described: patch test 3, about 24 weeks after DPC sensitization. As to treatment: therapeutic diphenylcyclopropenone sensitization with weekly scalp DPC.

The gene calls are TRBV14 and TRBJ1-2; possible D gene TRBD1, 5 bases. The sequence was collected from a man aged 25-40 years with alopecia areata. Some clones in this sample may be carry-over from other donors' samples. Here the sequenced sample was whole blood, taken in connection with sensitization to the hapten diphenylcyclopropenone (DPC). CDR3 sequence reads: CASSQEYGAGGYTF. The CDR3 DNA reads TGTGCCAGCAGCCAAGAATACGGGGCGGGAGGCTACACCTTC.